The 22 T cell receptor beta chains in this list originate from one sample, sequenced in a study of identical twins. From the 5' RACE reads, TCRdb called clonotypes with MiXCR, one entry per CDR3 protein. Among roughly 720,000 distinct CDR3 sequences, about 20% were seen once, and the ten largest hold around 13%. These data were likewise used in another study, on T cells expressing NK-cell markers.

The sequenced sample consisted of PBMCs. Every receptor here comes from a woman younger than 35 in good health.

V is TRBV12-3 or TRBV12-4 and J is TRBJ2-3; 11 bases map to TRBD2. The CDR3 is made up of 16 amino acids. After removal of 6 bases from V and 5 bases from J, the junction contained 10 bases not matched to a gene. The CDR3 here is CASRSGILAGGDTQYF. In DNA, the CDR3 is TGTGCCAGCAGATCCGGAATTCTAGCGGGAGGAGATACGCAGTATTTT.

The rearrangement joins TRBV20-1 to TRBJ2-5; TRBD2 aligns across 7 bases. V lost 7 bases to trimming and J lost 4 bases; unmatched junction nucleotides: 6. The CDR3 totals 12 residues. The germline V gene encodes CDR1 DFQATT and CDR2 SNEGSKA (reference sequence). The CDR3, as DNA: TGCAGTGGGCGGGGGAATGGAGAGACCCAGTACTTC. Translated, it gives CSGRGNGETQYF.

This clonotype was picked up a small number of times. V gene TRBV18 combines with J gene TRBJ1-2, with unresolved D. Trimming removed 3 bases at V and 8 bases at J, with 16 bases between. This CDR3 region has 14 residues. Germline CDR1 KGHSH, CDR2 LQKENI. The CDR3 DNA reads TGTGCCAGCTCACCCGGTGGCGCCCGAAAAGGCTACACCTTC. It codes for CASSPGGARKGYTF.

V is TRBV5-1 and J is TRBJ2-5; a weak D match, TRBD1 (5 bases). Germline loops: CDR1 SGHRS, CDR2 YFSETQ. CDR3 length: 14 residues. V lost 4 bases and J lost 5, with 15 bases in between. Here the CDR3 DNA reads TGCGCCAGCAGCGTGGACATCCGGGCGGAGACCCAGTACTTC. Translated, it gives CASSVDIRAETQYF.

The CDR3 protein is CASSDTRDRINEQFF. DNA of the CDR3: TGTGCCAGCAGTGACACCCGGGACAGGATAAATGAGCAGTTCTTC. The chain carries TRBV6-4 and TRBJ2-1, with 8 bases fitting TRBD1. Trimming took 2 bases from V and 7 from J; bases not matched to a gene: 7. This CDR3 has 15 amino acids. Germline assignment: CDR1 MRHNA and CDR2 SNTAGT.

This clonotype was picked up a small number of times. V and J are TRBV2 and TRBJ1-3; D unresolved. Per the germline V gene, CDR1 is SNHLY and CDR2 is FYNNEI. This CDR3 is 11 amino acids long. CDR3 nucleotides: TGTGCTTGGTTATCCGGAAACACCATATATTTT. This sequence encodes CAWLSGNTIYF.

The genes are TRBV18 and TRBJ2-5, with TRBD2 identical over 11 bases. Per germline, CDR1 KGHSH and CDR2 LQKENI. This CDR3 has 16 amino acids. Trimming at V came to 6 bases and at J to 0 bases, leaving 6 bases not matched to a gene. Here the CDR3 DNA reads TGTGCCAGCTCCCCATTAGCGGGAGGGAACCAAGAGACCCAGTACTTC. Translated, it gives CASSPLAGGNQETQYF.

The chain combines TRBV3-1 with TRBJ2-1, with D perhaps matching TRBD1 (5 bases). The CDR3 loop spans 15 amino acids. The germline CDR1 and CDR2 sequences are LGHDT and YNNKEL (reference sequence). Trimming stripped 2 bases from V and 9 bases from J, with 17 bases between. Written as DNA, the CDR3 is TGTGCCAGCAGCCAACTCGTTTGGAGTAGGGGTGAGCAGTTCTTC. Protein product: CASSQLVWSRGEQFF.

This clonotype was detected only a few times. The chain has TRBV4-3 and TRBJ1-5; the D is unclear. CDR1 is LGHNA, CDR2 YSLEER, per germline. The ends were cut back, 0 bases at V and 4 bases at J, with 16 bases in the middle. There are 17 residues in the CDR3. Written as DNA, the CDR3 is TGCGCCAGCAGCCAAGATTGGGCAGCGCAATTAAATCAGCCCCAGCATTTT. Protein product: CASSQDWAAQLNQPQHF.

This clonotype was observed at least ten times. The rearrangement links TRBV10-3 to TRBJ2-1, with 10 bases matching TRBD2. The trim removed 10 bases at V and 1 base at J, leaving 7 bases unmatched. This CDR3 region has 15 residues. The V gene's germline CDR1 is ENHRY and CDR2 SYGVKD. For the CDR3, the DNA is TGTGCCACAGGACTAGCGGTCATGTCCTACAATGAGCAGTTCTTC. Translating gives CATGLAVMSYNEQFF.

This clonotype was seen a few times. This chain links TRBV7-2 with TRBJ2-5; D is perhaps TRBD1 (5 bases). CDR1 is SGHTA, CDR2 FQGNSA, per germline. The length of the CDR3 is 16 residues. The germline V and J ends were trimmed by 0 bases and 2 bases, with 13 bases remaining between them. DNA of the CDR3: TGTGCCAGCAGCTTAGCGCCTAGGGGAAATCAAGAGACCCAGTACTTC. Translating gives CASSLAPRGNQETQYF.

The chain links TRBV5-1 to TRBJ2-6; D gene uncertain. Trimming took off 4 bases at V and 0 bases at J, with 11 bases between the two ends. Germline CDR1 is SGHRS and CDR2 is YFSETQ. This CDR3 contains 16 residues. The CDR3 region has the DNA TGCGCCAGCAGCATTACCCATAGCTCTGGGGCCAACGTCCTGACTTTC. Translated, it gives CASSITHSSGANVLTF. Full variable domain (rest looked up from reference TRBV5-1 and TRBJ2-6): KAGVTQTPRYLIKTRGQQVTLSCSPISGHRSVSWYQQTPGQGLQFLFEYFSETQRNKGNFPGRFSGRQFSNSRSEMNVSTLELGDSALYLCASSITHSSGANVLTFGAGSRLTVL.

This chain uses TRBV3-1 with TRBJ2-5, with D possibly matching TRBD2 (6 bases). V was clipped by 3 bases and J by 4 bases, with 15 bases between them. This CDR3 comprises 15 residues. CDR1 and CDR2 (germline): LGHDT, YNNKEL (reference sequence). The chain's CDR3 is CASSHGVGGRETQYF. CDR3 nucleotide sequence: TGTGCCAGCAGCCATGGGGTCGGAGGGCGAGAGACCCAGTACTTC.

The rearrangement uses TRBV21-1 and TRBJ2-5; the DNA was not compared with TRBD1, the D call given in the table. TRBV21-1 is noted as a pseudogene. CDR3 length: 14 amino acids. The CDR3 region has the DNA TGTGCCAGCAGCGGGGGACAGGGCATCGAGACCCAGTACTTC. This codes for CASSGGQGIETQYF.

The V gene is TRBV4-3, the J gene TRBJ2-1; 7 bases fit TRBD2. The CDR3 has 13 residues. V gave up 4 bases and J gave up 10 bases; unmatched junction bases: 7. CDR1 LGHNA and CDR2 YSLEER come from the germline V gene. CDR3 loop: CASSRRLAREQFF. CDR3 nucleotide sequence: TGCGCCAGCAGCCGGAGACTAGCCCGGGAGCAGTTCTTC.

The V call is TRBV20-1, the J call TRBJ2-5; a possible D gene is TRBD1 (6 bases). Trimming cost V 3 bases and J 7 bases, with 21 bases left between them. This CDR3 spans 15 amino acids. Germline-derived CDR1 and CDR2 are DFQATT and SNEGSKA (reference sequence). In DNA form, the CDR3 reads TGCAGTGCTAGTCCCCCTCTTCAGGGGCCTCCGACCCAGTACTTC. Protein product: CSASPPLQGPPTQYF.

The J gene is TRBJ2-2, the V gene TRBV6-5; D might be TRBD1 or TRBD2, each matching 6 bases. The germline V gene encodes CDR1 MNHEY and CDR2 SVGAGI. V lost 4 bases and J 5 bases, leaving 14 bases between the germline ends. This CDR3 region has 15 residues. The CDR3 nucleotides read TGTGCCAGCAGTTGGGGGGCTAGGGTAACCGGGGAGCTGTTTTTT. This encodes CASSWGARVTGELFF.

This clonotype was seen once. This sequence joins TRBV20-1 and TRBJ2-7, with 11 bases fitting TRBD2. After removal of 1 base from V and 6 bases from J, the junction contained 8 bases not matched to a gene. Germline CDR1 DFQATT, CDR2 SNEGSKA (reference sequence). The CDR3 has 15 residues. CDR3 loop: CSARVVAGGPGEQYF. The CDR3 DNA reads as TGCAGTGCTAGAGTCGTAGCGGGAGGGCCCGGCGAGCAGTACTTC.

The chain is built from TRBV15 and TRBJ2-4; 8 bases agree with TRBD1. CDR1 is LNHNV and CDR2 is YYDKDF in the germline V gene (reference sequence). The J segment lost 7 bases and the V segment lost 6 bases, leaving 14 bases of the junction unmatched. This CDR3 is 16 amino acids long. CDR3 nucleotide sequence: TGTGCCACCAGTCCCCAGGGGGCAAGCGTCCCGAACATTCAGTACTTC. Translated, it gives CATSPQGASVPNIQYF.

V gene TRBV5-5 combines with J gene TRBJ1-2; D gene ambiguous. The CDR3 extends over 13 amino acids. The V gene lost 2 bases and the J gene lost 7 bases, with 12 bases spanning the gap. The V gene's germline CDR1 is SGHKS and CDR2 YYEKEE (reference sequence). The CDR3 here is CASSLIGISGYTF. In DNA form, the CDR3 reads TGTGCCAGCAGCTTAATCGGCATAAGTGGCTACACCTTC.

This sequence joins TRBV7-2 and TRBJ1-1; 7 bases line up with TRBD1. Looked up from germline, CDR1 is SGHTA and CDR2 is FQGNSA. The CDR3 extends over 15 amino acids. V was clipped by 5 bases and J by 5 bases; unmatched bases: 11. Here the CDR3 DNA reads TGTGCCAGCAGCCAAGGGACAGCCCGGAGGACTGAAGCTTTCTTT. Protein: CASSQGTARRTEAFF.

The chain uses TRBV20-1 and TRBJ2-1; 9 bases fit TRBD2. The junction had 6 bases not matched to a gene; V was cut back by 5 bases and J by 7 bases. The CDR3 extends over 13 amino acids. Per the germline V gene, CDR1 is DFQATT and CDR2 is SNEGSKA (reference sequence). CDR3 sequence: CSAGGGGVNEQFF. CDR3 DNA: TGCAGTGCTGGGGGCGGGGGGGTGAATGAGCAGTTCTTC.